The next 23 T cell receptor beta chains were all read from a single sample in a study of T cells after yellow fever vaccination. Via MiXCR, TCRdb re-called the 5' RACE reads, giving one row per CDR3 protein. The sample has 45,000 to 60,000 distinct CDR3 sequences; about 6.6% are singletons. The sample consisted of CD8+ T cells not binding an NS4B(214-222) dextramer, sorted from PBMCs, taken about 49 days after the first yellow fever vaccination. These receptors originate from a man aged 18-30 years who received the YFV17D yellow fever vaccine.

In its sample, this clonotype was seen many times. The chain employs TRBV7-6 and TRBJ2-1; D may be TRBD2 (6 bases). The CDR3 covers 15 residues. V lost 2 bases, J lost 5 bases, and 13 bases lay in between. CDR1 is SGHVS, CDR2 FNYEAQ, per germline. The CDR3 nucleotides are TGTGCCAGCAGCTTAAGTCTAGCGACAGACAATGAGCAGTTCTTC. Translation: CASSLSLATDNEQFF.

This clonotype was seen a handful of times. The chain combines TRBV12-3 or TRBV12-4 with TRBJ1-2; D is undetermined. Trimming took off 10 bases at V and 4 bases at J, with 16 bases between the two ends. This CDR3 has 13 residues. The CDR3 DNA reads as TGTGCCAACTCGCTCCACGTCACCTATGGCTACACCTTC. It translates to CANSLHVTYGYTF.

The chain uses TRBV10-3 and TRBJ1-6; D is unclear. The V gene lost 0 bases and the J gene lost 5 bases, with 23 bases spanning the gap. CDR1 ENHRY and CDR2 SYGVKD come from the germline V gene. CDR3 length: 20 residues. CDR3 sequence (DNA): TGTGCCATCAGTGAGTCGAGGCCGGGATACGGATTAATGGATAATTCACCCCTCCACTTT. Residues: CAISESRPGYGLMDNSPLHF.

This clonotype was recorded a few times. The chain links TRBV5-4 to TRBJ2-1, with D possibly being TRBD2 (6 bases). The V gene lost 4 bases and the J gene lost 10 bases, with 9 bases spanning the gap. The germline gives CDR1 SGHNT, CDR2 YYREEE (reference sequence). This CDR3 has 11 amino acids. CDR3 DNA: TGTGCCAGCAGCCCGGGGGTCGAGCAGTTCTTC. Protein: CASSPGVEQFF.

This clonotype was found a few times. The chain couples TRBV19 to TRBJ1-5; D uncertain. Germline V gene sequence: CDR1 LNHDA, CDR2 SQIVND (reference sequence). The V end lost 1 base, the J end lost 1 base, and 14 bases lay between the germline ends. This CDR3 region has 17 residues. CDR3 sequence reads: CASSIGPTELSNQPQHF. The CDR3 region has the DNA TGTGCCAGTAGTATAGGGCCGACGGAGCTAAGCAATCAGCCCCAGCATTTT.

In this sample, this clonotype turned up many times. The chain has TRBV5-4 and TRBJ2-7; D might be TRBD1 or TRBD2, each matching 5 bases. V lost 5 bases, J lost 6 bases, and 12 bases lay in between. This CDR3 contains 12 residues. Germline V gene lookup returns CDR1 SGHNT and CDR2 YYREEE (reference sequence). The CDR3 region is CASSWGSGEQYF. CDR3 DNA sequence: TGTGCCAGCAGTTGGGGGTCGGGCGAGCAGTACTTC.

This clonotype was counted a few times. The chain uses TRBV12-3 or TRBV12-4 and TRBJ2-1; the D gene is possibly TRBD1 (5 bases). V was clipped by 6 bases and J by 10 bases, with 7 bases between them. This CDR3 has 10 residues. The CDR3 protein is CASSQGEQFF. The CDR3 nucleotides read TGTGCCAGCAGCCAGGGAGAGCAGTTCTTC.

The chain has TRBV10-3 and TRBJ2-7; 8 nucleotides match TRBD1. Per germline, CDR1 ENHRY and CDR2 SYGVKD. V dropped 4 bases and J dropped 4; count of bases not matched to a gene: 12. This CDR3 is built from 16 residues. Here the CDR3 reads CAISGTPGQEEYEQYF. The CDR3 DNA reads TGTGCCATCAGTGGGACCCCGGGACAGGAGGAGTACGAGCAGTACTTC.

This clonotype was found many times. This chain uses TRBV6-5 with TRBJ1-4; D not resolved. Germline values: CDR1 MNHEY, CDR2 SVGAGI. Trimming took off 2 bases at V and 0 bases at J, with 4 bases between the two ends. The CDR3 length is 14 residues. In DNA form, the CDR3 reads TGTGCCAGCAGTTACAGCGCAACTAATGAAAAACTGTTTTTT. Its protein is CASSYSATNEKLFF.

This clonotype was found a few times. The V gene is TRBV7-9, the J gene TRBJ2-7; a possible D gene is TRBD2 (5 bases). The CDR3 spans 11 residues. V gave up 9 bases and J gave up 4 bases, with 10 bases separating them. The V gene's germline CDR1 is SEHNR and CDR2 FQNEAQ (reference sequence). As DNA, the CDR3 is TGTGCCAGTGGGAGTGATTACGAGCAGTACGTC. It is translated as CASGSDYEQYV.

This clonotype was seen many times. This rearrangement joins TRBV5-5 to TRBJ2-1; D possibly uses TRBD1 or TRBD2 (6 bases each). This CDR3 has 16 amino acids. V was shortened by 4 bases and J by 5 bases, with 19 bases between the two germline ends. The germline V gene has CDR1 SGHKS and CDR2 YYEKEE (reference sequence). The CDR3 spells CASSPPRGAAHNEQFF. DNA of the CDR3: TGTGCCAGCAGCCCCCCTAGGGGGGCTGCCCACAATGAGCAGTTCTTC.

This clonotype was detected only a few times. This sequence joins TRBV6-2 or TRBV6-3 and TRBJ2-3; possible D gene TRBD2, 6 bases. The CDR3 is 14 residues long. Germline V gene lookup returns CDR1 MNHEY and CDR2 SVGEGT. The V end lost 6 bases, the J end lost 2 bases, and 12 bases lay between the germline ends. CDR3 sequence: CASRPGLLTDTQYF. CDR3 nucleotides: TGTGCCAGCAGACCGGGACTCCTCACAGATACGCAGTATTTT.

This clonotype was seen at least ten times. The chain is built from TRBV4-2 and TRBJ2-1; possible D gene TRBD2, 5 bases. Germline CDR1 LGHNA, CDR2 YNFKEQ. CDR3 length equals 15 residues. V lost 4 bases to trimming and J lost 4 bases, with 14 bases between them. CDR3 in amino acids: CASSPSQERYNEQFF. The CDR3 coding sequence is TGTGCCAGCAGCCCTAGTCAGGAGCGGTACAATGAGCAGTTCTTC.

This clonotype was picked up many times. V gene TRBV20-1 combines with J gene TRBJ2-3; D call uncertain. Germline V CDR1 and CDR2: DFQATT, SNEGSKA (reference sequence). The V end lost 3 bases, the J end lost 1 base, and 14 bases lay between the germline ends. There are 15 residues in the CDR3. CDR3 bases: TGCAGTGCTAGTAGCCTAGACGGCCGCACAGATACGCAGTATTTT. Its protein product is CSASSLDGRTDTQYF.

This clonotype turned up a few times. The CDR3 here is CASGPGTGGTGELFF. In DNA, the CDR3 is TGTGCCAGCGGGCCCGGGACAGGGGGTACCGGGGAGCTGTTTTTT. The chain has TRBV6-1 and TRBJ2-2; 11 bases agree with TRBD1. V lost 8 bases, J lost 5 bases, and 7 bases stayed unmatched. The CDR3 has 15 residues. CDR1 is MNHNS, CDR2 SASEGT, per germline.

The rearrangement uses TRBV4-1 and TRBJ2-1; weak D call: TRBD2 (5 bases). Germline loops: CDR1 MGHRA, CDR2 YSYEKL. The V and J ends lost 4 bases and 8 bases respectively, with 21 bases between them. The CDR3 length is 16 residues. The CDR3: CASSPQRGGFRDEQFF. DNA for the CDR3: TGCGCCAGCAGCCCTCAAAGAGGCGGGTTTCGGGATGAGCAGTTCTTC.

The chain has TRBV6-5 and TRBJ1-5, with a tentative D call TRBD1 (5 bases). The ends were cut back, 2 bases at V and 0 bases at J, with 8 bases in the middle. Germline V gives CDR1 MNHEY, CDR2 SVGAGI. This CDR3 is built from 15 residues. For the CDR3, the DNA is TGTGCCAGCAGTTACCGGGGGGATAGCAATCAGCCCCAGCATTTT. Its translation is CASSYRGDSNQPQHF.

This clonotype has at least ten counts. CDR3 amino acids: CASSPSPVGAAYEQYF. The CDR3 bases are TGTGCCAGCAGCCCCTCTCCGGTGGGCGCTGCCTACGAGCAGTACTTC. The chain couples TRBV13 to TRBJ2-7; D unclear. Germline values: CDR1 PRHDT, CDR2 FYEKMQ (reference sequence). The CDR3 sequence is 16 residues long. The V end lost 5 bases, the J end lost 2 bases, and 19 bases lay between the germline ends.

This clonotype was seen more than once but under ten times. The genes are TRBV11-1 and TRBJ2-3; no reliable D call. Germline CDR1 is SGHAT and CDR2 is FQDESV (reference sequence). The CDR3 is made up of 13 amino acids. The V end lost 5 bases, the J end lost 2 bases, and 8 bases lay between the germline ends. CDR3 region: CASSPPNTDTQYF. The CDR3 nucleotides are TGTGCCAGCAGCCCCCCGAACACAGATACGCAGTATTTT.

This clonotype was picked up a small number of times. The V gene is TRBV7-3, the J gene TRBJ2-5; D gene uncertain. This CDR3 spans 13 amino acids. The V gene lost 5 bases and the J gene lost 2 bases, with 9 bases spanning the gap. Germline V gene data show CDR1 as SGHTA and CDR2 as FQGTGA. The CDR3 DNA is TGTGCCAGCAGCCACCAACCACAAGAGACCCAGTACTTC. Amino acid sequence: CASSHQPQETQYF. Looking up the rest from reference TRBV7-3 and TRBJ2-5 gives the full variable domain: GAGVSQTPSNKVTEKGKYVELRCDPISGHTALYWYRQSLGQGPEFLIYFQGTGAADDSGLPNDRFFAVRPEGSVSTLKIQRTERGDSAVYLCASSHQPQETQYFGPGTRLLVL.

This clonotype showed up many times. CDR3 sequence: CASSGTLEQYF. CDR3 DNA: TGTGCCAGCAGTGGGACTCTAGAGCAGTACTTC. This chain joins TRBV25-1 and TRBJ2-7; D is possibly TRBD2 (5 bases). In germline, CDR1 is MGHDK, CDR2 SYGVNS. The CDR3 covers 11 residues. The V end lost 4 bases, the J end lost 7 bases, and 8 bases lay between the germline ends.

The count of this clonotype is one. This sequence may be a read error, since a much larger clone differs from it by one base. V and J are TRBV7-6 and TRBJ2-1; TRBD2 matches 7 bases. This CDR3 has 17 amino acids. In germline, CDR1 is SGHVS, CDR2 FNYEAQ. The CDR3 sequence: CASSLVTSQPQYIEQFF. The CDR3 DNA is TGTGCCAGCAGCTTAGTGACTAGCCAACCCCAATACATTGAGCAGTTCTTC. Complete variable domain (other parts from reference TRBV7-6 and TRBJ2-1): GAGVSQSPRYKVTKRGQDVALRCDPISGHVSLYWYRQALGQGPEFLTYFNYEAQQDKSGLPNDRFSAERPEGSISTLTIQRTEQRDSAMYRCASSLVTSQPQYIEQFFGPGTRLTVL.

The chain has TRBV4-1 and TRBJ1-1, with a possible D match to TRBD1 (5 bases). Trimming stripped 8 bases from V and 11 bases from J, with 15 bases between. CDR1 and CDR2 (germline): MGHRA, YSYEKL. The CDR3 loop spans 11 amino acids. CDR3 bases: TGCGCCAGCTACCTAAGGGGAAAGGCTTTCTTT. Protein sequence: CASYLRGKAFF.